This T cell receptor beta chain is from a study of CD8 T cells in Susac syndrome. RNA, at roughly 0.5 to 1 ug, was reverse transcribed with random hexamers. TCRdb ran MiXCR on the immunoSEQ multiplex PCR reads and lists one entry per CDR3 protein. The data show 180,000 or so distinct CDR3 sequences, with 90% to 95% seen just once and approximately 0.1% held by the top ten. This clonotype was detected a few times. The TCR originated in a human donor in good health. What was sequenced was CD4+ T cells from PBMCs.

The CDR3 DNA sequence: TGTGCCAGCAGTTACCAGGGGGGACAGTTCTATGGCTACACCTTC. It codes for CASSYQGGQFYGYTF. The chain recombines TRBV6-5 with TRBJ1-2; the match to TRBD1 covers 7 bases. The V gene's germline CDR1 is MNHEY and CDR2 SVGAGI. The CDR3 has 15 residues. The V gene end was trimmed by 2 bases and the J gene end by 4 bases; junction bases not matched to a gene: 7.